This T cell receptor beta chain appears in the sequencing data of a study of blood T cell repertoires in COVID-19. At the level of the study: The United States, Italy and Spain supplied acute and convalescent COVID-19 samples.

From germline, CDR1 is SQVTM and CDR2 ANQGSEA. The trim removed 7 bases at V and 1 base at J, leaving 6 bases unmatched. The CDR3 is 14 residues long. Seattle's enrolled individuals joined amid active infection and were then monitored longitudinally. Assay: immunoSEQ multiplex PCR; the TCRdb copy retains only in-frame clones and omits some. The sample includes about 46,000 clones, 80% to 90% of them seen just once. This clonotype was sampled from a woman older than 75 with COVID-19, enrolled during active disease. The V call is TRBV29-1, the J call TRBJ2-3; 9 nucleotides line up with TRBD2. Sequencing was done on a sample of peripheral blood. CDR3 bases: TGCAGCGCCCCCCGGACTAGCGGCACAGATACGCAGTATTTT. Amino acids: CSAPRTSGTDTQYF.